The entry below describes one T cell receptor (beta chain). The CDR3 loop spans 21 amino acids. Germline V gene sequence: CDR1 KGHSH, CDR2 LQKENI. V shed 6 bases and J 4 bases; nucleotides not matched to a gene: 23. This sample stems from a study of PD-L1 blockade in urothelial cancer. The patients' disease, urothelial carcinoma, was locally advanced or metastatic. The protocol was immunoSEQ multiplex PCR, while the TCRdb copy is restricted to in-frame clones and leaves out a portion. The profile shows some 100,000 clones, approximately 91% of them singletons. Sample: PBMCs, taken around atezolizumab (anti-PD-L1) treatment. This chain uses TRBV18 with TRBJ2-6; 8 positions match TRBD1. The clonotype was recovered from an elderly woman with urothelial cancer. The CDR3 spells CASSPTSPGRGRRMGANVLTF. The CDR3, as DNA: TGTGCCAGCTCCCCTACGAGCCCTGGCAGGGGGCGCAGGATGGGGGCCAACGTCCTGACTTTC.